This T cell receptor beta chain was retrieved from a study of shared clonotypes between healthy human individuals. The overall study: Three plates were used per donor for CD4 naive, three for CD4 memory, two for CD8 naive and one for CD8 memory.

The test was conducted at deep level. The authors distributed each subset's genomic DNA evenly over several immunoSEQ plates. Method: immunoSEQ multiplex PCR; TCRdb's copy keeps in-frame clones and lacks some. The sample contains about 2 million clones, over 85% of which appear only once. This CDR3 region has 13 residues. Germline CDR1 MNHEY, CDR2 SVGAGI. V was shortened by 4 bases and J by 6 bases, with 9 bases between the two germline ends. The rearrangement links TRBV6-5 to TRBJ2-2; D perhaps matches TRBD1 (6 bases). The clonotype comes from a man aged 18 to 30 in good health. The sample was naive CD4+ T cells sorted from blood. Sample subset: CD45RA+ positively selected. CDR3 amino acids: CASSFRQAGELFF. The CDR3 region has the DNA TGTGCCAGCAGTTTCCGACAGGCCGGGGAGCTGTTTTTT.